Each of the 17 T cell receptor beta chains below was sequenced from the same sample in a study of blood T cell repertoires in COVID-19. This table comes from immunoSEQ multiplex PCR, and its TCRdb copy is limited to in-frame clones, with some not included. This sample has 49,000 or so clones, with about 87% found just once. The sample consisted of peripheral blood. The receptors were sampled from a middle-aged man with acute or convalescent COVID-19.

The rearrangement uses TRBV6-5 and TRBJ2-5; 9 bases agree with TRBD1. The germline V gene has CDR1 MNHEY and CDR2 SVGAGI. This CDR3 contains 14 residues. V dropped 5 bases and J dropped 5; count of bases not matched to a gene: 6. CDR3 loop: CASSLQGAGETQYF. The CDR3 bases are TGTGCCAGCAGTCTACAGGGGGCCGGCGAGACCCAGTACTTC.

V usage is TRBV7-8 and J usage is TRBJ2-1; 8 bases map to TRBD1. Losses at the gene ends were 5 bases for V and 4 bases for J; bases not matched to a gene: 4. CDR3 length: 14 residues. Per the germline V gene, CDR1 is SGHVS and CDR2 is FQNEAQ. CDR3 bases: TGTGCCAGCAGCCTCCGGACAGGGTACAATGAGCAGTTCTTC. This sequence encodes CASSLRTGYNEQFF.

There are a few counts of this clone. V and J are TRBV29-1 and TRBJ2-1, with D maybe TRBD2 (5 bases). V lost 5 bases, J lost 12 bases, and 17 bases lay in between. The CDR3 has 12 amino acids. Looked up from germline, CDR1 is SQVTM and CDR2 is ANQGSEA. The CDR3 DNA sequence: TGCAGCGTTCAGACTACCTTAATTTCGCAGTTCTTC. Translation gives CSVQTTLISQFF.

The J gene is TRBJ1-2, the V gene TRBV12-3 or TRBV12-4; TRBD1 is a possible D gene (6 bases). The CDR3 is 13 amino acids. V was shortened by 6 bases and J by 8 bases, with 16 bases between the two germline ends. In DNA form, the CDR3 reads TGTGCCAGCAGGTACAGGGTCCACGGCGGCTACACCTTC. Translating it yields CASRYRVHGGYTF.

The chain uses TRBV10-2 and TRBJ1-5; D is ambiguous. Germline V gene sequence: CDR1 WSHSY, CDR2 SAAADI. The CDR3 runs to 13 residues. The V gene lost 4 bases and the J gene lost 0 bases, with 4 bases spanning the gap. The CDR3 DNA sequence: TGCGCCAGCAGTGCTAATAGCAATCAGCCCCAGCATTTT. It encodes CASSANSNQPQHF.

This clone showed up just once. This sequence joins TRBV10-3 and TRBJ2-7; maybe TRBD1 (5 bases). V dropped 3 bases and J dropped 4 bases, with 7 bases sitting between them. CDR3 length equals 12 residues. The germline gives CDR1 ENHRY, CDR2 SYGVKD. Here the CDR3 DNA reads TGTGCCATCAGTGACAGGGAATACGAGCAGTACTTC. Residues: CAISDREYEQYF.

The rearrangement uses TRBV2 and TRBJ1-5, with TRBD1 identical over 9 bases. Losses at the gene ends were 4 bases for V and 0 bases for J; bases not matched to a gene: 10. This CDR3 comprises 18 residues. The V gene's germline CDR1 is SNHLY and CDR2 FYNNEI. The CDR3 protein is CASSGVRDRAISNQPQHF. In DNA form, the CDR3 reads TGTGCCAGCAGTGGGGTCCGGGACAGGGCTATTAGCAATCAGCCCCAGCATTTT. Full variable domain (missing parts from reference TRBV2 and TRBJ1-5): EPEVTQTPSHQVTQMGQEVILRCVPISNHLYFYWYRQILGQKVEFLVSFYNNEISEKSEIFDDQFSVERPDGSNFTLKIRSTKLEDSAMYFCASSGVRDRAISNQPQHFGDGTRLSIL.

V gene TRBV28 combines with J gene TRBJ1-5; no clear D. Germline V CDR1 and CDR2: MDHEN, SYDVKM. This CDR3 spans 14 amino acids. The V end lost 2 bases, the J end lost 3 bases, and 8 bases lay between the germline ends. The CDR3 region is CASSLHQDNQPQHF. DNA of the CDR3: TGTGCCAGCAGTTTACATCAGGACAATCAGCCCCAGCATTTT. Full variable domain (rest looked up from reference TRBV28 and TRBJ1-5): DVKVTQSSRYLVKRTGEKVFLECVQDMDHENMFWYRQDPGLGLRLIYFSYDVKMKEKGDIPEGYSVSREKKERFSLILESASTNQTSMYLCASSLHQDNQPQHFGDGTRLSIL.

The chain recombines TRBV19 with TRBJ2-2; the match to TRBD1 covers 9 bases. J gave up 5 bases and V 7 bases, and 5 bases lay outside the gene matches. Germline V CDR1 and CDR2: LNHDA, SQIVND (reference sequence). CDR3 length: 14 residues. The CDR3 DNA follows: TGTGCCAGTAAGAACAGGGGGCCGACCGGGGAGCTGTTTTTT. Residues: CASKNRGPTGELFF.

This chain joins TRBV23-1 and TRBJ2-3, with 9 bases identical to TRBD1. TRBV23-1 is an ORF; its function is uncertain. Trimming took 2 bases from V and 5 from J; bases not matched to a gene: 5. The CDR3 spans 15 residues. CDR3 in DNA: TGCGCCAGCAGTCAAGTGGGGACAGGGCGAGATACGCAGTATTTT. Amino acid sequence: CASSQVGTGRDTQYF.

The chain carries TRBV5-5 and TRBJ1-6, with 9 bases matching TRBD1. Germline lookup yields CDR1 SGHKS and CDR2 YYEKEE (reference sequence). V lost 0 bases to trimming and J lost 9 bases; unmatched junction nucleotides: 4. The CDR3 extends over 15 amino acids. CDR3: CASSLEQGAFSPLHF. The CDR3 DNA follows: TGTGCCAGCAGCTTGGAACAGGGGGCATTTTCACCCCTCCACTTT.

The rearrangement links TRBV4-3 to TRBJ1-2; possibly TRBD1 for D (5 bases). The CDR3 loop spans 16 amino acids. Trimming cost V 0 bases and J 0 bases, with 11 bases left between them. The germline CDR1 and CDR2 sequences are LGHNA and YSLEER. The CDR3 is CASSQDPGGSNYGYTF. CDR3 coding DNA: TGCGCCAGCAGCCAAGACCCCGGGGGGTCTAACTATGGCTACACCTTC.

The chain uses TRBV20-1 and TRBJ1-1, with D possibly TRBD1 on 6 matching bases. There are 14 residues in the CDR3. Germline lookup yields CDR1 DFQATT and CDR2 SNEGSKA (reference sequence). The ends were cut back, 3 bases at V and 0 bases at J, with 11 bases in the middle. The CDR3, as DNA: TGCAGTGCTAGTGGGGACACATTGAACACTGAAGCTTTCTTT. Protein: CSASGDTLNTEAFF.

The CDR3 loop reads CASSLGGGGGDTQYF. Here the CDR3 DNA reads TGTGCCAGCAGCTTAGGTGGAGGGGGCGGAGATACGCAGTATTTT. The chain is built from TRBV7-2 and TRBJ2-3; D possibly corresponds to TRBD1 (7 bases). V gave up 1 base and J gave up 5 bases, with 13 bases separating them. Germline-derived CDR1 and CDR2 are SGHTA and FQGNSA. The CDR3 consists of 15 residues. The whole variable domain, remainder taken from reference TRBV7-2 and TRBJ2-3, is GAGVSQSPSNKVTEKGKDVELRCDPISGHTALYWYRQSLGQGLEFLIYFQGNSAPDKSGLPSDRFSAERTGGSVSTLTIQRTQQEDSAVYLCASSLGGGGGDTQYFGPGTRLTVL.

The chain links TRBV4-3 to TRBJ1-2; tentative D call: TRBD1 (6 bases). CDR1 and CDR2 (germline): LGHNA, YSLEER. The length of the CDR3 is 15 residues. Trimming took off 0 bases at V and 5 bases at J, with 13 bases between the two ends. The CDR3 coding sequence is TGCGCCAGCAGCCAAGAAGGACAGATGGTATATGGCTACACCTTC. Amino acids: CASSQEGQMVYGYTF.

The CDR3 nucleotides read TGTGCCAGTAGTATGACCCAGGGGCTCGAGCAGTACTTC. Its translation: CASSMTQGLEQYF. This chain uses TRBV19 with TRBJ2-7, with D maybe TRBD1 (6 bases). Trimming shortened V by 3 bases and J by 6 bases, and 12 bases separated the two germline ends. Germline loops: CDR1 LNHDA, CDR2 SQIVND (reference sequence). The CDR3 spans 13 residues.

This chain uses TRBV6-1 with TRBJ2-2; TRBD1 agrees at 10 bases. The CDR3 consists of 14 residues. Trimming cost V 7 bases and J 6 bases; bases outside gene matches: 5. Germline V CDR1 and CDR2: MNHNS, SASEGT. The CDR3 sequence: CASTQTGGSGELFF. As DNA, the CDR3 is TGTGCCAGCACCCAGACAGGGGGCTCCGGGGAGCTGTTTTTT.